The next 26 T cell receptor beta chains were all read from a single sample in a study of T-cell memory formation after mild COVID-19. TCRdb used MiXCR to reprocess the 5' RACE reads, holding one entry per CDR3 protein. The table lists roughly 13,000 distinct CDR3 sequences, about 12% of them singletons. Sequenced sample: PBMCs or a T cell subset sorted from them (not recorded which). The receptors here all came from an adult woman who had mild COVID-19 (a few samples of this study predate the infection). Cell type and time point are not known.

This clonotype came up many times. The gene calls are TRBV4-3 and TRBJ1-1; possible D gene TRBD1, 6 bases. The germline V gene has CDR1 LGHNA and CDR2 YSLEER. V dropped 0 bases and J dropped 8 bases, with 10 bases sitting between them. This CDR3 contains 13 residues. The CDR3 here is CASSQDKGVEAFF. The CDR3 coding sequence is TGCGCCAGCAGCCAAGATAAGGGGGTGGAAGCTTTCTTT.

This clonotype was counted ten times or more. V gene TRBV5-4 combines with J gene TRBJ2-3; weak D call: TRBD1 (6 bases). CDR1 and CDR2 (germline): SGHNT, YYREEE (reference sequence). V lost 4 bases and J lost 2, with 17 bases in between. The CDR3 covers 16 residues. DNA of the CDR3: TGTGCCAGCAGCCCTATTTTGTGGGGGCCCACAGATACGCAGTATTTT. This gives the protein CASSPILWGPTDTQYF.

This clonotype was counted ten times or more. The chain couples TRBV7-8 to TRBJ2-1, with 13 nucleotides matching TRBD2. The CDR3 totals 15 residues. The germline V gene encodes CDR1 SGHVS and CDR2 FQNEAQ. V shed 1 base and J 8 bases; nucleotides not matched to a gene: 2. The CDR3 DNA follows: TGTGCCAGCAGCTTAGAAACTAGCGGGGGGGATGAGCAGTTCTTC. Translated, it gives CASSLETSGGDEQFF.

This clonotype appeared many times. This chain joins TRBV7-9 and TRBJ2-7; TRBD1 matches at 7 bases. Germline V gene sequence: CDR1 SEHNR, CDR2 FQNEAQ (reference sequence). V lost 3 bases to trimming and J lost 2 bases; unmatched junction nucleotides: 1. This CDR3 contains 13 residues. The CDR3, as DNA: TGTGCCAGCAGCTTCGGGACAGCCTACGAGCAGTACTTC. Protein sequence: CASSFGTAYEQYF.

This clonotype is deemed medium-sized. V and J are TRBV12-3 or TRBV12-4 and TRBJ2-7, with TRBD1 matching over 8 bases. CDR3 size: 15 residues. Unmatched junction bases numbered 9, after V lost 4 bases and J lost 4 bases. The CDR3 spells CASSSTGGRLYEQYF. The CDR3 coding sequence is TGTGCCAGCAGTTCAACAGGGGGGCGCTTGTACGAGCAGTACTTC.

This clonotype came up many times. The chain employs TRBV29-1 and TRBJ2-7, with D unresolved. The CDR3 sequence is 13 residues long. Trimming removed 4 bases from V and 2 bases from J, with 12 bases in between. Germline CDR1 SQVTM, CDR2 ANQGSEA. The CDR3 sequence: CSVARQMTYEQYF. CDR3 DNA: TGCAGCGTTGCACGGCAGATGACCTACGAGCAGTACTTC.

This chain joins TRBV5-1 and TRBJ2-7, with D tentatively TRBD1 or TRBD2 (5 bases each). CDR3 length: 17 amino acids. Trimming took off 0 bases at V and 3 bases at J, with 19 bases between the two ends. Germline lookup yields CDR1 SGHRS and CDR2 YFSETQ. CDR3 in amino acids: CASSLARQTLRGYEQYF. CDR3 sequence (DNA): TGCGCCAGCAGCTTGGCCAGACAGACCCTGAGGGGCTACGAGCAGTACTTC.

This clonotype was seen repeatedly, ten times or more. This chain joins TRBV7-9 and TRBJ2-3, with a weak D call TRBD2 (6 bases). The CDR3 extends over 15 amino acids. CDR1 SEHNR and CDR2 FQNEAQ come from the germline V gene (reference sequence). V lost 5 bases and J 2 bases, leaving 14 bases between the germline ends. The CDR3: CASSKARDFTDTQYF. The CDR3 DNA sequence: TGTGCCAGCAGCAAAGCGCGGGACTTCACAGATACGCAGTATTTT. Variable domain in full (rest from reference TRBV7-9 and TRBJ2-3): DTGVSQNPRHKITKRGQNVTFRCDPISEHNRLYWYRQTLGQGPEFLTYFQNEAQLEKSRLLSDRFSAERPKGSFSTLEIQRTEQGDSAMYLCASSKARDFTDTQYFGPGTRLTVL.

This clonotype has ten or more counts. CDR3 loop: CASSLAGGESSGANVLTF. The CDR3 nucleotides are TGTGCCAGCAGCTTGGCGGGCGGCGAGAGCTCTGGGGCCAACGTCCTGACTTTC. The chain combines TRBV5-6 with TRBJ2-6; D is unclear. This CDR3 has 18 amino acids. The V end was cut by 0 bases, the J end by 0 bases, with 13 bases between. Germline CDR1 is SGHDT and CDR2 is YYEEEE.

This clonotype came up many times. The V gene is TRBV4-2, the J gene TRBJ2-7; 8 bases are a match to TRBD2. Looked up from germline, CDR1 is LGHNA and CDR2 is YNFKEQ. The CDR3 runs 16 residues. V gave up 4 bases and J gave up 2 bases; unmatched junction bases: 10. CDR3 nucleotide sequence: TGTGCCAGCAGCCCATCCGGAGCGGGGGACGCCTACGAGCAGTACTTC. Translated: CASSPSGAGDAYEQYF.

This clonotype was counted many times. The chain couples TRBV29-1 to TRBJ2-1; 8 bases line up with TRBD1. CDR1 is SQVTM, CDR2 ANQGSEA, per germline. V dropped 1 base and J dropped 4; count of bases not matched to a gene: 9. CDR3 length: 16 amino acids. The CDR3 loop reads CSVEVVNRGVYNEQFF. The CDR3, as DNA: TGCAGCGTTGAAGTCGTTAACAGGGGGGTTTACAATGAGCAGTTCTTC.

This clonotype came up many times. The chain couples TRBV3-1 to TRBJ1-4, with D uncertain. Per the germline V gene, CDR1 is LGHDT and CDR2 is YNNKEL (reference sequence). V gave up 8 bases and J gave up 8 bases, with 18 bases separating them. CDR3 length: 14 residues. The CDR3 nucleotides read TGTGCCAGCCTATCTCCCGGGGTGGAGGAAAAACTGTTTTTT. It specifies CASLSPGVEEKLFF.

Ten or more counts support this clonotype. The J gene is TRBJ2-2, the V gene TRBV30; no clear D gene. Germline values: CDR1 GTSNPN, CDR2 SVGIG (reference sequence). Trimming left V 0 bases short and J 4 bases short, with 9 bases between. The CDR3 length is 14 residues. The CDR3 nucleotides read TGTGCCTGGAGTGTTCCCGGTACCACCGGGGAGCTGTTTTTT. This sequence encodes CAWSVPGTTGELFF. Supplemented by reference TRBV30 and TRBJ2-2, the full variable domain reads SQTIHQWPATLVQPVGSPLSLECTVEGTSNPNLYWYRQAAGRGLQLLFYSVGIGQISSEVPQNLSASRPQDRQFILSSKKLLLSDSGFYLCAWSVPGTTGELFFGEGSRLTVL.

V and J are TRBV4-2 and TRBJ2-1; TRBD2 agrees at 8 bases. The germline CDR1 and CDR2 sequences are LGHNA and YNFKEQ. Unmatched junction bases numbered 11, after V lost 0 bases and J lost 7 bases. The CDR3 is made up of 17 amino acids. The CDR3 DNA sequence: TGTGCCAGCAGCCAAGATTTAGGTAGCGGGATTAGGAATGAGCAGTTCTTC. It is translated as CASSQDLGSGIRNEQFF.

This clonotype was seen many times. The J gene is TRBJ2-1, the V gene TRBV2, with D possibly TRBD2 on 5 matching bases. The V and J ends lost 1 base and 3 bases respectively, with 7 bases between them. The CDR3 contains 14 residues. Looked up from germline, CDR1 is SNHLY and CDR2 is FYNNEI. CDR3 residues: CASSEEDYYNEQFF. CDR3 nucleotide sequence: TGTGCCAGCAGTGAAGAAGACTACTACAATGAGCAGTTCTTC. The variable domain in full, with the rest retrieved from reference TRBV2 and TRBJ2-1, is EPEVTQTPSHQVTQMGQEVILRCVPISNHLYFYWYRQILGQKVEFLVSFYNNEISEKSEIFDDQFSVERPDGSNFTLKIRSTKLEDSAMYFCASSEEDYYNEQFFGPGTRLTVL.

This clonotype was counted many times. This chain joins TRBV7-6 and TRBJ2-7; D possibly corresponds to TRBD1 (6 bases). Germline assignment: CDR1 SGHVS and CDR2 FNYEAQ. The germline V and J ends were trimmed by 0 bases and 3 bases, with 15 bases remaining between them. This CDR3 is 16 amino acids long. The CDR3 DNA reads TGTGCCAGCAGCTTAGCTGAAGATACAGGGTTCTACGAGCAGTACTTC. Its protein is CASSLAEDTGFYEQYF.

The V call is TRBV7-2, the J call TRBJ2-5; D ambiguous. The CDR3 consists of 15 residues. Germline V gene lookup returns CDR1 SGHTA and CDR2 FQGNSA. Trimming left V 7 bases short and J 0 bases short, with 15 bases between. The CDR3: CASTRPAGNQETQYF. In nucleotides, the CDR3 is TGTGCCAGCACCCGGCCGGCCGGCAACCAAGAGACCCAGTACTTC. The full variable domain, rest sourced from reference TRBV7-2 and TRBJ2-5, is GAGVSQSPSNKVTEKGKDVELRCDPISGHTALYWYRQSLGQGLEFLIYFQGNSAPDKSGLPSDRFSAERTGGSVSTLTIQRTQQEDSAVYLCASTRPAGNQETQYFGPGTRLLVL.

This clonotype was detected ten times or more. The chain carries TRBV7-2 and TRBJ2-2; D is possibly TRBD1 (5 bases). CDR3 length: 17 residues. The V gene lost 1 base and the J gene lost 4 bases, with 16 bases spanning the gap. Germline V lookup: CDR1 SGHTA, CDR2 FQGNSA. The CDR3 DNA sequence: TGTGCCAGCAGCTTAGAAGGGGCTAGTGTGGGCACCGGGGAGCTGTTTTTT. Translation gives CASSLEGASVGTGELFF.

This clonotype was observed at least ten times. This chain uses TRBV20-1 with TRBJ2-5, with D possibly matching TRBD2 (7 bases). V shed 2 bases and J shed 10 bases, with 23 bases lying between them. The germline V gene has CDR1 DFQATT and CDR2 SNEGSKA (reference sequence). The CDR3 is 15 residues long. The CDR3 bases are TGCAGTGCTAGACCCCCGAATGGGGGGGCCGAGGGCCAGTACTTC. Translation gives CSARPPNGGAEGQYF.

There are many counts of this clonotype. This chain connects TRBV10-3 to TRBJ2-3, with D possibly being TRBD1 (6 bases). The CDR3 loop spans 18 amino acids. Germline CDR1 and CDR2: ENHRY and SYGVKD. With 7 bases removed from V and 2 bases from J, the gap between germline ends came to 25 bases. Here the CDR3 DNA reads TGTGCCATCACACAGGGAAATTTCGTTCAGCCGGACACAGATACGCAGTATTTT. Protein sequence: CAITQGNFVQPDTDTQYF.

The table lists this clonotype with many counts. CDR3 in amino acids: CSVDVASGANVLTF. Here the CDR3 DNA reads TGCAGCGTTGATGTAGCATCTGGGGCCAACGTCCTGACTTTC. This chain uses TRBV29-1 with TRBJ2-6; D is unresolved. Germline V gene sequence: CDR1 SQVTM, CDR2 ANQGSEA. Deletions cut 3 bases from V and 1 base from J, with 7 bases between. The CDR3 has 14 residues.

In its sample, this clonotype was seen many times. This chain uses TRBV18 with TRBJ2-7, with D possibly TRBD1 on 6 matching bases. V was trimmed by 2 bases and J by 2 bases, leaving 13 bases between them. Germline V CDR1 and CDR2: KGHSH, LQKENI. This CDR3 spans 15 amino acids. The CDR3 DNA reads TGTGCCAGCTCACCAAGGGGGACGGGACCCTACGAGCAGTACTTC. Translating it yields CASSPRGTGPYEQYF. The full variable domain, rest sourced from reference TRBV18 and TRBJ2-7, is NAGVMQNPRHLVRRRGQEARLRCSPMKGHSHVYWYRQLPEEGLKFMVYLQKENIIDESGMPKERFSAEFPKEGPSILRIQQVVRGDSAAYFCASSPRGTGPYEQYFGPGTRLTVT.

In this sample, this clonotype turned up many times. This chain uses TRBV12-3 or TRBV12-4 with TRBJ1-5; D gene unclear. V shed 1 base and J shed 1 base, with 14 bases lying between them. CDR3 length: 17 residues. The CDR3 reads CASSLDGWTNSNQPQHF. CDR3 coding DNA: TGTGCCAGCAGTTTAGATGGTTGGACGAACAGCAATCAGCCCCAGCATTTT.

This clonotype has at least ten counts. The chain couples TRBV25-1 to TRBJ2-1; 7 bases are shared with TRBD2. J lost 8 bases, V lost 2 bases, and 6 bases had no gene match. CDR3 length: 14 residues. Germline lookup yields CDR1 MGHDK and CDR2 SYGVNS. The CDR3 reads CASSEGGRGDEQFF. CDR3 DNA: TGTGCCAGCAGTGAAGGGGGACGGGGGGATGAGCAGTTCTTC.

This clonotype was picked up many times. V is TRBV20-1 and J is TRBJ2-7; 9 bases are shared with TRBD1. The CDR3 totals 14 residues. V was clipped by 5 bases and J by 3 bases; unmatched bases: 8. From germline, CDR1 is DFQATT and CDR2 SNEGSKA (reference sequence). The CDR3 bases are TGCAGTGCTTTTATGACAGGGGGAGGCTACGAGCAGTACTTC. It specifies CSAFMTGGGYEQYF.

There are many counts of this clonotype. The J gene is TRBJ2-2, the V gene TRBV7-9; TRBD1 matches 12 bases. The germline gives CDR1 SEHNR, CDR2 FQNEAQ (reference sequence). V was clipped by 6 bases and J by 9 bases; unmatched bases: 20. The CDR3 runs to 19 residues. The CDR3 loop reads CASSPAPGQGAIRVRELFF. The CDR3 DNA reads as TGTGCCAGCAGTCCAGCTCCGGGACAGGGGGCGATACGCGTCAGGGAGCTGTTTTTT.